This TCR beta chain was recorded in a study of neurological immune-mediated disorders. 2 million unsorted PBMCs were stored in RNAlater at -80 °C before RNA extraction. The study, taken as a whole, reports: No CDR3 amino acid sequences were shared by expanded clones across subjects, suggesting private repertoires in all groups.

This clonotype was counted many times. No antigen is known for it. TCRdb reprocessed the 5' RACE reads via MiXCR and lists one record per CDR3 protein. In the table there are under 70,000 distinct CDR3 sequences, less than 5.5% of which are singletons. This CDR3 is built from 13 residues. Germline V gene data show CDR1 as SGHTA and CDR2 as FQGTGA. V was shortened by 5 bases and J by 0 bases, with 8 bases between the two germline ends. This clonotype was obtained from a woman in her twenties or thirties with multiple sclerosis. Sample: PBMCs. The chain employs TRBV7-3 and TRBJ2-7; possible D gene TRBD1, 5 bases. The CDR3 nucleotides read TGTGCCAGCAGCCCAGGGAACTCCTACGAGCAGTACTTC. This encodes CASSPGNSYEQYF.